In its sample, the clone carrying this T cell receptor (beta chain) was seen many times. The antigen remains unidentified. Every cDNA TCR molecule received its own unique molecular identifier. TCRdb processed the 5' RACE reads anew with MiXCR; each CDR3 protein has one entry. The table lists approximately 40,000 distinct CDR3 sequences, roughly 5% of them singletons. Specified time point: sample taken at primary tumor resection. No cell sorting; template was whole RNA from tumor, lung tissue or PBMC. The sample belongs to a study of spatial heterogeneity in lung cancer. Study findings and constraints: Compared with follow-up, resection was when ubiquitous expanded tumor TCRs appeared in blood more.

The CDR3 sequence is 17 residues long. Between the trimmed V and J ends, which lost 1 base and 0 bases, there was a span of 17 bases. Germline V gives CDR1 SGHRS, CDR2 YFSETQ. The sequences come from PBMCs, collected at surgery. This chain connects TRBV5-1 to TRBJ2-7; no firm D call. The TCR was taken from a female donor with early-stage non-small cell lung cancer. Here the CDR3 reads CASSLSTRQVSSYEQYF. The CDR3 bases are TGCGCCAGCAGCTTGTCGACCCGGCAGGTTAGCTCCTACGAGCAGTACTTC. Full variable domain (missing parts from reference TRBV5-1 and TRBJ2-7): KAGVTQTPRYLIKTRGQQVTLSCSPISGHRSVSWYQQTPGQGLQFLFEYFSETQRNKGNFPGRFSGRQFSNSRSEMNVSTLELGDSALYLCASSLSTRQVSSYEQYFGPGTRLTVT.